One and the same sample provided the 27 T cell receptor beta chains below, sequenced in a study of immune characterization of retroperitoneal liposarcoma. MiXCR was run by TCRdb on the PCR reads, yielding one entry per CDR3 protein. The sample has about 3,000 distinct CDR3 sequences; around 40% are singletons. The sequenced material came from tumor tissue. These receptors all come from a male donor with retroperitoneal liposarcoma.

By sample share, this clonotype is medium-sized. The CDR3 spells CASGQTYEQYF. In DNA form, the CDR3 reads TGTGCCAGCGGGCAGACCTACGAGCAGTACTTC. The chain employs TRBV6-1 and TRBJ2-5; D remains ambiguous. The J call is in doubt because the DNA end fits TRBJ2-7 better. The CDR3 consists of 11 residues. CDR1 is MNHNS and CDR2 is SASEGT in the germline V gene.

The chain carries TRBV4-3 and TRBJ2-3, with TRBD2 identical over 8 bases. The J segment lost 3 bases and the V segment lost 4 bases, leaving 6 bases of the junction unmatched. This CDR3 has 15 amino acids. CDR1 is LGHNA and CDR2 is YSLEER in the germline V gene. The CDR3 nucleotides are TGCGCCAGCAGCCTCGCCGGGACTAGAACAGATACGCAGTATTTT. The encoded protein is CASSLAGTRTDTQYF.

This clonotype is a singleton in its sample. V and J are TRBV6-1 and TRBJ1-6; D perhaps matches TRBD1 (5 bases). The germline V gene encodes CDR1 MNHNS and CDR2 SASEGT. Trimming stripped 2 bases from V and 3 bases from J, with 17 bases between. The CDR3 is 18 residues long. CDR3 nucleotides: TGTGCCAGCAGTGAAAGGGGTCAGGGTAGTCGCTATAATTCACCCCTCCACTTT. Translating it yields CASSERGQGSRYNSPLHF.

This chain links TRBV12-3 or TRBV12-4 with TRBJ2-1; TRBD2 matches 14 bases. Trimming took 6 bases from V and 7 from J; bases not matched to a gene: 5. The CDR3 loop spans 15 amino acids. The CDR3, as DNA: TGTGCCAGCAGGGCTGGACTAGCGGGAGGAAATGAGCAGTTCTTC. It yields the protein CASRAGLAGGNEQFF.

The rearrangement uses TRBV7-6 and TRBJ2-1; TRBD1 aligns across 8 bases. The better agreement between TRBJ2-7 and the DNA end casts doubt on the J call. Germline CDR1 is SGHVS and CDR2 is FNYEAQ. This CDR3 region has 14 residues. The CDR3 nucleotides are TGTGCCAGCAGCTCGGGACAGGTGACCTACGAGCAGTACTTC. It translates to CASSSGQVTYEQYF.

The rearrangement uses TRBV5-1 and TRBJ2-1; 8 nucleotides agree with TRBD2. Germline V gene data show CDR1 as SGHRS and CDR2 as YFSETQ. CDR3 length: 16 amino acids. V lost 5 bases to trimming and J lost 0 bases; unmatched junction nucleotides: 7. CDR3 sequence (DNA): TGCGCCAGCAGTAGCGGGACCCTTAGCTCCTACAATGAGCAGTTCTTC. Translated: CASSSGTLSSYNEQFF.

DNA of the CDR3: TGTGCCAGCAGTCCTCGGACAGGGACGGGTTGGACAGATACGCAGTATTTT. It specifies CASSPRTGTGWTDTQYF. V usage is TRBV6-1 and J usage is TRBJ2-3; TRBD1 aligns across 8 bases. Unmatched junction bases numbered 13, after V lost 5 bases and J lost 3 bases. Germline V CDR1 and CDR2: MNHNS, SASEGT. This CDR3 spans 17 amino acids.

Only a few counts were recorded for this clonotype. The V call is TRBV7-3, the J call TRBJ1-5, with 7 bases matching TRBD1. J was trimmed by 4 bases and V by 0 bases; bases with no gene match: 3. Germline V gives CDR1 SGHTA, CDR2 FQGTGA. The CDR3 is 15 residues long. CDR3 region: CASSLTTTGNQPQHF. The CDR3 nucleotides read TGTGCCAGCAGCTTAACAACGACAGGGAATCAGCCCCAGCATTTT.

This clonotype was counted only a few times. CDR3 residues: CASSEGLAGVSEQFF. DNA of the CDR3: TGTGCCAGCAGTGAGGGACTAGCGGGAGTCTCTGAGCAGTTCTTC. The V call is TRBV6-1, the J call TRBJ2-1, with 14 bases fitting TRBD2. V gave up 3 bases and J gave up 9 bases; unmatched junction bases: 4. Germline V gene lookup returns CDR1 MNHNS and CDR2 SASEGT. This CDR3 is built from 15 residues.

In its sample, this clonotype ranks as medium-sized (0.01 to 0.1%). V usage is TRBV19 and J usage is TRBJ2-7, with 10 positions matching TRBD1. The CDR3 consists of 16 residues. V lost 1 base and J lost 6; bases outside the gene matches: 9. Germline CDR1 is LNHDA and CDR2 is SQIVND (reference sequence). CDR3 sequence: CASSIGDRGGRTEQYF. CDR3 in DNA: TGTGCCAGTAGTATAGGGGACAGGGGTGGAAGAACCGAGCAGTACTTC. The whole variable domain, remainder taken from reference TRBV19 and TRBJ2-7, is DGGITQSPKYLFRKEGQNVTLSCEQNLNHDAMYWYRQDPGQGLRLIYYSQIVNDFQKGDIAEGYSVSREKKESFPLTVTSAQKNPTAFYLCASSIGDRGGRTEQYFGPGTRLTVT.

This clonotype was picked up a small number of times. V usage is TRBV6-1 and J usage is TRBJ2-5; 7 bases fit TRBD2. J lost 11 bases, V lost 4 bases, and 16 bases had no gene match. The CDR3 extends over 15 amino acids. The germline CDR1 and CDR2 sequences are MNHNS and SASEGT. CDR3 sequence (DNA): TGTGCCAGCAGTGCGCTAGCGGAATCCTACAATGAGCAGTACTTC. Its protein is CASSALAESYNEQYF.

This clonotype has more than one count but fewer than ten. The chain carries TRBV11-3 and TRBJ2-1, with 10 bases lining up with TRBD2. V shed 5 bases, J shed 4 bases, and the junction held 8 bases outside the gene matches. Germline V lookup: CDR1 SGHNT, CDR2 YENEEA. The CDR3 is 16 amino acids. This chain's CDR3 is CASSRRTSGTYNEQFF. The CDR3 DNA is TGTGCCAGCAGCCGACGGACTAGCGGCACTTACAATGAGCAGTTCTTC. Full variable domain (missing parts from reference TRBV11-3 and TRBJ2-1): EAGVVQSPRYKIIEKKQPVAFWCNPISGHNTLYWYLQNLGQGPELLIRYENEEAVDDSQLPKDRFSAERLKGVDSTLKIQPAELGDSAVYLCASSRRTSGTYNEQFFGPGTRLTVL.

Comment on this clonotype: A much larger clone differs by one base, so this may be a read error. The CDR3 here is CASSLMDYNEQYF. As DNA, the CDR3 is TGTGCCAGCAGCTTAATGGACTACAATGAGCAGTACTTC. The gene calls are TRBV7-2 and TRBJ2-3; the D gene is possibly TRBD2 (6 bases). The J call may be in error: the DNA end matches TRBJ2-7 better. Germline V gene data show CDR1 as SGHTA and CDR2 as FQGNSA. The CDR3 sequence is 13 residues long.

This clonotype was observed a few times. V gene TRBV7-2 combines with J gene TRBJ2-2; D remains ambiguous. Germline V gene data show CDR1 as SGHTA and CDR2 as FQGNSA. The V end was cut by 9 bases, the J end by 0 bases, with 8 bases between. The CDR3 contains 13 residues. The CDR3 nucleotides read TGTGCCAGAGACTCACCGAACACCGGGGAGCTGTTTTTT. Residues: CARDSPNTGELFF.

This clonotype was counted ten times or more. The V and J genes are TRBV10-3 and TRBJ2-1; TRBD1 matches 9 bases. The CDR3 loop spans 15 amino acids. The germline V gene encodes CDR1 ENHRY and CDR2 SYGVKD. With 3 bases clipped from V and 6 bases from J, the junction kept 6 bases outside the gene matches. The CDR3 sequence is CAISDRDRAGNEQFF. The DNA of the CDR3 is TGTGCCATCAGTGACCGGGACAGGGCGGGCAATGAGCAGTTCTTC.

The chain carries TRBV6-1 and TRBJ2-1; TRBD2 aligns across 14 bases. Near its end, the DNA agrees better with TRBJ2-7, so the J call may be wrong. This CDR3 spans 17 amino acids. In germline, CDR1 is MNHNS, CDR2 SASEGT. The CDR3: CASSYPGLAGDYNEQYF. The CDR3 nucleotides are TGTGCCAGCAGTTACCCGGGACTAGCGGGAGACTACAATGAGCAGTACTTC.

Judged by abundance, this clonotype is medium-sized. The rearrangement links TRBV6-6 to TRBJ2-1; D gene ambiguous. The CDR3 is made up of 16 amino acids. Germline assignment: CDR1 MNHNY and CDR2 SVGAGI (reference sequence). V shed 0 bases and J shed 10 bases, with 19 bases lying between them. The CDR3 loop reads CASSYSAGPPSYEQFF. The CDR3 DNA sequence: TGTGCCAGCAGTTACTCTGCCGGCCCACCCTCCTACGAGCAGTTCTTC.

DNA of the CDR3: TGTGCCAGCAGCACAACTACGGACGAACTTTCCAAGCAGTTCTTC. Translation: CASSTTTDELSKQFF. This chain joins TRBV7-4 and TRBJ2-1; D is uncertain. V was clipped by 5 bases and J by 11 bases, with 22 bases between them. The CDR3 sequence is 15 residues long. Germline-derived CDR1 and CDR2 are SGHVT and SQSDAQ.

The chain joins TRBV12-3 or TRBV12-4 to TRBJ2-1, with 9 nucleotides matching TRBD1. The end of the DNA is better explained by TRBJ2-7, so the J call may be wrong. The CDR3 is 13 residues long. The CDR3 DNA is TGTGCCTCCCGGGACAGGGCTTCCTACGAGCAGTACTTC. This codes for CASRDRASYEQYF.

The CDR3 sequence is CASSPTRTSGREFF. The CDR3 bases are TGTGCCAGCAGTCCCACCAGGACTAGCGGGAGGGAGTTCTTC. The chain carries TRBV6-5 and TRBJ2-1; 15 bases align to TRBD2. From germline, CDR1 is MNHEY and CDR2 SVGAGI. The CDR3 is 14 residues long. V shed 5 bases, J shed 14 bases, and the junction held 7 bases outside the gene matches.

This clonotype counts as medium-sized. This chain links TRBV12-3 or TRBV12-4 with TRBJ2-3; the D is unclear. The CDR3 spans 12 residues. The V gene lost 6 bases and the J gene lost 6 bases, with 10 bases spanning the gap. CDR3 nucleotide sequence: TGTGCCAGCAGCCGGATGGGGGATACGCAGTATTTT. The encoded protein is CASSRMGDTQYF.

CDR3 sequence: CASSSRETETQYF. CDR3 DNA: TGTGCCAGCAGTTCACGGGAGACGGAGACCCAGTACTTC. This rearrangement joins TRBV6-1 to TRBJ2-5, with a tentative D call TRBD2 (6 bases). V lost 5 bases and J 5 bases, leaving 12 bases between the germline ends. Germline CDR1 reads MNHNS; CDR2 reads SASEGT. The CDR3 extends over 13 amino acids.

The chain carries TRBV6-1 and TRBJ2-1; no clear D. Trimming took 8 bases from V and 7 from J, leaving 12 bases between them. Germline CDR1 is MNHNS and CDR2 is SASEGT. This CDR3 is 12 amino acids long. CDR3 DNA: TGTGCCAGCCTGGCCCTCCAGAATGAGCAGTTCTTC. It yields the protein CASLALQNEQFF.

This clonotype counts as medium-sized. The rearrangement joins TRBV12-3 or TRBV12-4 to TRBJ2-1; D remains ambiguous. The DNA end is a closer match to TRBJ2-4, so the J assignment may be wrong. The CDR3 contains 13 residues. The CDR3, as DNA: TGTGCCAGCAGTTCTGGGCGCTCCCACATTCAGTACTTC. It encodes CASSSGRSHIQYF.

The V call is TRBV27, the J call TRBJ2-7; a weak D match, TRBD2 (6 bases). In germline, CDR1 is MNHEY, CDR2 SMNVEV (reference sequence). The V end was cut by 3 bases, the J end by 6 bases, with 9 bases between. CDR3 size: 12 residues. The CDR3 sequence: CASSFGGREQYF. Here the CDR3 DNA reads TGTGCCAGCAGTTTCGGGGGTCGCGAGCAGTACTTC.

The V and J genes are TRBV6-8 and TRBJ2-1; TRBD1 matches 7 bases. The J call is uncertain, as TRBJ2-7 better fits the DNA end. Germline V gives CDR1 MNHGY, CDR2 SAAAGT. The CDR3 contains 15 residues. CDR3: CASRLTSGRQGEQYF. The CDR3 DNA sequence: TGTGCCAGCAGACTAACCTCGGGCAGACAGGGTGAGCAGTACTTC.

This clonotype is medium-sized by share. The J gene is TRBJ1-1, the V gene TRBV4-1; 7 bases are shared with TRBD1. With V trimmed by 4 bases and J by 7 bases, 6 bases remained unmatched. Germline V CDR1 and CDR2: MGHRA, YSYEKL. This CDR3 has 13 residues. The CDR3 DNA follows: TGCGCCAGCAGCCTTTCCCGGGACAGTGAAGCTTTCTTT. Encoded protein: CASSLSRDSEAFF.